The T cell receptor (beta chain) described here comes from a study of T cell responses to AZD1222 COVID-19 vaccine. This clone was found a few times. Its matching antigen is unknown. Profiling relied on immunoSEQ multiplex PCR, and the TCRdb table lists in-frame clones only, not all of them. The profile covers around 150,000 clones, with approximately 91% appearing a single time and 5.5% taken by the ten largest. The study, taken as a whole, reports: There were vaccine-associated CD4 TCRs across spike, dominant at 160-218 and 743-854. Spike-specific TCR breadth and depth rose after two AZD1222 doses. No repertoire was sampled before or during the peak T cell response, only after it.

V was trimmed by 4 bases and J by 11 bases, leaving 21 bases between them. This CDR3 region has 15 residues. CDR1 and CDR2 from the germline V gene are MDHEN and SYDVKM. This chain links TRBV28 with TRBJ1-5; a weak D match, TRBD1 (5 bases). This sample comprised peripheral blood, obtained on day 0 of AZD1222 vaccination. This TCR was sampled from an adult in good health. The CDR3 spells CASSSGPGGIRTQHF. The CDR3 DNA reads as TGTGCCAGCAGTTCGGGACCGGGGGGAATCAGGACCCAGCATTTT.